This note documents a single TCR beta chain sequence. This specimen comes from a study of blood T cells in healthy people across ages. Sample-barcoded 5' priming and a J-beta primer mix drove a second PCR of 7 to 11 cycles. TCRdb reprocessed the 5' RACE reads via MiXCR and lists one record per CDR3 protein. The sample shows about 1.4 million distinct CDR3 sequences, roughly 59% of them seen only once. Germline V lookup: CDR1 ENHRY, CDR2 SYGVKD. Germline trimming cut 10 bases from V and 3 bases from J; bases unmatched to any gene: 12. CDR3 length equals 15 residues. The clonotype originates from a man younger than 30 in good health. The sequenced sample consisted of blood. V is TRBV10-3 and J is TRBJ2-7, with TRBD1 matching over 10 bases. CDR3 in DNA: TGTGCCACCCTTGGGACGGGGGACAGGGGCTACGAGCAGTACTTC. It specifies CATLGTGDRGYEQYF.